The clone carrying this TCR beta chain was recorded many times. Its antigen is not identified. This entry comes from a study of identical twins. Study findings and constraints: Excess sharing between twins was weaker in beta out-of-frame sequences.

The CDR3 extends over 11 amino acids. Trimming took off 3 bases at V and 4 bases at J, with 4 bases between the two ends. Each CDR3 protein gets one entry after TCRdb re-called the 5' RACE reads with MiXCR. This sample carries around 570,000 distinct CDR3 sequences, 9.5% to 10% of them seen once, and the ten largest clones take roughly 3%. The same data also went into a second study, on yellow fever vaccine responses in identical twins.

The receptor's source is a woman between 18 and 29 years old in good health. The sample taken for sequencing was PBMCs. This chain joins TRBV12-3 or TRBV12-4 and TRBJ2-7; D not resolved. CDR3 in amino acids: CASSFGYEQYF. The DNA for the CDR3 is TGTGCCAGCAGTTTTGGGTACGAGCAGTACTTC.